This TCR beta chain originates from a study of cytomegalovirus exposure and HLA in healthy donors. Study-wide points: In vitro checks showed that a few CMV-associated chains really do target CMV antigens. It was reported in a later analysis that an Asian-associated ancestry cluster showed fewer N-insertions than the roughly 620-donor mean. Later on, an analysis tied some 17,000 TCR beta sequences to HLA alleles at 0.05 false discovery rate.

V was clipped by 4 bases and J by 5 bases; unmatched bases: 10. Germline loops: CDR1 SGHNT, CDR2 YYREEE (reference sequence). CDR3 length equals 16 residues. Researchers ran the PCR with 60 Vbeta and 13 Jbeta primers. Repertoires were generated with immunoSEQ multiplex PCR, while TCRdb's copy carries only in-frame clones and drops some. The sample has 110,000 to 150,000 clones, 65% to 80% seen once; the top ten hold about 2%. This clone occurred once. The antigen is not known. Healthy bone marrow donors supplied every sample. The sample consisted of PBMCs. The sequence derives from a middle-aged woman in good health and CMV-seronegative. The chain links TRBV5-4 to TRBJ2-3; the match to TRBD2 covers 10 bases. CDR3 protein: CASSTERGGGLDTQYF. The CDR3 DNA is TGTGCCAGCAGCACCGAGCGGGGGGGCGGTCTAGATACGCAGTATTTT.